This TCR beta chain originates from a study of T cells in Graves' hyperthyroidism and ophthalmopathy. Whole-study results and caveats: In simple terms, a model built on 13 V-J features told ophthalmopathy apart from stable hyperthyroidism. Onset of ophthalmopathy came a median approximately 6.5 months after the model predicted it.

Notes on this clonotype: What it binds is unknown.

V lost 5 bases and J lost 0; bases outside the gene matches: 10. The CDR3 consists of 18 residues. Germline V CDR1 and CDR2: SGHVS, FQNEAQ. The study left out patients who had uncontrolled infection, other autoimmune disease, pregnancy or lactation. Amplified regions were TCR beta CDR3 sequences from RNA transcripts. HTBI primers were the set used in a first-round RT-PCR of the TCR CDR3. TCRdb used MiXCR to reprocess the multiplex PCR reads, holding one entry per CDR3 protein. Here the sample spans about 700,000 distinct CDR3 sequences, approximately 42% being singletons. This chain uses TRBV7-8 with TRBJ2-3, with TRBD2 identical over 11 bases. This sequence was found in an adult man with Graves' disease, either hyperthyroidism or ophthalmopathy (not recorded which). Source material: peripheral blood or thyroid tissue (not recorded which). CDR3 sequence (DNA): TGTGCCAGCAGCCCCTTAGCGGGAGGGCCAGGAAGCACAGATACGCAGTATTTT. Translating gives CASSPLAGGPGSTDTQYF.